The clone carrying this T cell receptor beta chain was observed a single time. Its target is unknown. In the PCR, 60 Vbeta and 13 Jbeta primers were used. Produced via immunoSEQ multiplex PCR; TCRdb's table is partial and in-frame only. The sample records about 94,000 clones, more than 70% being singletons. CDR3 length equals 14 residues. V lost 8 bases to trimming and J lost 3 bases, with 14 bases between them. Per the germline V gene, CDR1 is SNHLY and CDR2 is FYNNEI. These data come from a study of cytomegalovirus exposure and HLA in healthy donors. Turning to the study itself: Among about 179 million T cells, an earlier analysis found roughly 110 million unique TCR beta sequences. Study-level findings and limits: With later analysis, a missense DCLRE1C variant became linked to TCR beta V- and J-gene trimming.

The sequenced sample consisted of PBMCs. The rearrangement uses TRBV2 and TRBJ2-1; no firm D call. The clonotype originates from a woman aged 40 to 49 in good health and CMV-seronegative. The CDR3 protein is CASRTYIGYNEQFF. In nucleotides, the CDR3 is TGTGCCAGCCGAACCTATATCGGCTACAATGAGCAGTTCTTC.